What follows is one TCR beta chain and its context. The sample comes from a study of blood T cell repertoires in COVID-19. In the study overall: COVID-19 samples, acute and convalescent, were from the United States, Italy and Spain.

Trimming removed 5 bases at V and 1 base at J, with 11 bases between. Germline-derived CDR1 and CDR2 are LGHDT and YNNKEL (reference sequence). The length of the CDR3 is 15 residues. Cohort allocation depended upon clinical history that participants reported. Sequencing was performed with immunoSEQ multiplex PCR; in TCRdb, only in-frame clones are kept and a portion is missing. This sample has 120,000 to 150,000 clones, with roughly 84% found just once. The TCR was taken from a man aged 35-49 years with acute COVID-19. The rearrangement links TRBV3-1 (or the pseudogene TRBV3-2) to TRBJ2-2, with a possible D match to TRBD1 (5 bases). The sample comprised PBMCs or T cells enriched from blood (not recorded which). This chain's CDR3 is CASSLRQGNTGELFF. CDR3 in DNA: TGTGCCAGCAGCTTGCGCCAGGGGAACACCGGGGAGCTGTTTTTT.